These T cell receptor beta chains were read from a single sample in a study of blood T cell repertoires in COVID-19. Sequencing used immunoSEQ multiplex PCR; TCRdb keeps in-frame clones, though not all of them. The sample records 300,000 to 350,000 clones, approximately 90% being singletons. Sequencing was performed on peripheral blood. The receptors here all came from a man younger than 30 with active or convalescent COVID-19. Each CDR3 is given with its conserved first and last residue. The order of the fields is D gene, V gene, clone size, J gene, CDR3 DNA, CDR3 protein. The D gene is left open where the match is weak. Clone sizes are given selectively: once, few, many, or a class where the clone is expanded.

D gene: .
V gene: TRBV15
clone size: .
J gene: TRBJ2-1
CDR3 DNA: TGTGCCACCAGCATGGGGCGTTATAATAATGAGCAGTTCTTC
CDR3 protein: CATSMGRYNNEQFF

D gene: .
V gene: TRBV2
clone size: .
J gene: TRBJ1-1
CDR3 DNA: TGTGCCAGCAATATAGTCGGGGGAACTGAAGCTTTCTTT
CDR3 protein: CASNIVGGTEAFF

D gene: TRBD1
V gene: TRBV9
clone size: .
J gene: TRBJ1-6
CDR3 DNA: TGTGCCAGCAGCGGGACAGGGGGCATGAATTCACCCCTCCACTTT
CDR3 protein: CASSGTGGMNSPLHF

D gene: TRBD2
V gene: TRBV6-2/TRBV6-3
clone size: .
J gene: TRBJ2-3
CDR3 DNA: TGTGCCAGCAGTTTCGGACTAGCGGGGGGGCGTTCAGATACGCAGTATTTT
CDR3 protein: CASSFGLAGGRSDTQYF

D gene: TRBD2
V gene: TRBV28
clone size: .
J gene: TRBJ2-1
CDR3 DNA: TGTGCCAGCAGTGCAGGACTAGCGGGAGTCCATGAGCAGTTCTTC
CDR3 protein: CASSAGLAGVHEQFF

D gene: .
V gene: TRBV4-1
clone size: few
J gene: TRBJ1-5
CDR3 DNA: TGCGCCAGCAGCCAAGACAGGGGCGTACAGCCCCAGCATTTT
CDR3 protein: CASSQDRGVQPQHF

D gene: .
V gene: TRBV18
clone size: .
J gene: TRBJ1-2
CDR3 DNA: TGTGCCAGCTCACCACCTGGACAGCCGACTAACTATGGCTACACCTTC
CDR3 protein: CASSPPGQPTNYGYTF

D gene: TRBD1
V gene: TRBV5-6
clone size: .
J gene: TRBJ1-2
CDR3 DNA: TGTGCCAGCAGCCCCTTGGACAGGCGGGTAGGCTACACCTTC
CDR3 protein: CASSPLDRRVGYTF

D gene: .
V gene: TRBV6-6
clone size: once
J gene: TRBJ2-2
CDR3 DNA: TGTGCCAGCACCTCACGAGGAGCCGGGGAGCTGTTTTTT
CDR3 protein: CASTSRGAGELFF

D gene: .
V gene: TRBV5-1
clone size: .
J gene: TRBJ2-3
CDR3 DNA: TGCGCCAGCCAAACTACGCCTTCCGGCACAGATACGCAGTATTTT
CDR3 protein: CASQTTPSGTDTQYF

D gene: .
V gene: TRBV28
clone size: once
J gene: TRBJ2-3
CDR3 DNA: TGTGCCAGCACCTTTCGTCTCCTAGCAGATACGCAGTATTTT
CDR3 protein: CASTFRLLADTQYF

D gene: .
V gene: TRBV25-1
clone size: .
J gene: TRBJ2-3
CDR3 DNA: TGTGCCAACTCGAAGTTTGATACGCAGTATTTT
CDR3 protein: CANSKFDTQYF

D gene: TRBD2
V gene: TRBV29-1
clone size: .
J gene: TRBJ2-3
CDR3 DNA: TGCAGCGTTGAGACTTTGGGTAGCGGGACAACAGATACGCAGTATTTT
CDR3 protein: CSVETLGSGTTDTQYF

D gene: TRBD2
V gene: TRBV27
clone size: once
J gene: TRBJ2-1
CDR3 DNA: TGTGCCAGCAGGCCGACTAGCGGGAGGGCGTTCTTC
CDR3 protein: CASRPTSGRAFF

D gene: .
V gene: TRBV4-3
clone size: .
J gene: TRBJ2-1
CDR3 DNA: TGCGCCAGCAGCCGAGGGCTTCCCTACAATGAGCAGTTCTTC
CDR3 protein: CASSRGLPYNEQFF

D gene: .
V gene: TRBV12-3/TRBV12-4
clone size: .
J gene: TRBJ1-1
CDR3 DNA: TGTGCCAGCAGAGGACAGCCGGGCACTGAAGCTTTCTTT
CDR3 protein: CASRGQPGTEAFF

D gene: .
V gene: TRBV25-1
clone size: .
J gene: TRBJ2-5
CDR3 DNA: TGTGCCAGCAGTGAATTGCAAGATCGGGAGACCCAGTACTTC
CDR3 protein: CASSELQDRETQYF

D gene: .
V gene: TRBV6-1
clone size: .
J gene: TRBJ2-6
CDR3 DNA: TGTGCCAGCAGTGAAGGGAGACGGATGAGCTCTGGGGCCAACGTCCTGACTTTC
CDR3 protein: CASSEGRRMSSGANVLTF

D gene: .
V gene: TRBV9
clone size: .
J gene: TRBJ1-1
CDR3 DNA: TGTGCCAGCAGCGATGGCACAGGGATGAACACTGAAGCTTTCTTT
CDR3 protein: CASSDGTGMNTEAFF

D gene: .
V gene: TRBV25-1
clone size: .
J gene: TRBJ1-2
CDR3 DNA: TGTGCCAGCAGTGACCGGACTCGTGATGGCTACACCTTC
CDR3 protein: CASSDRTRDGYTF

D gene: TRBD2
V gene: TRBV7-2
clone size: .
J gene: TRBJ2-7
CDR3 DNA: TGTGCCAGCAGCTTATATAGCGGGAAGGTCTACGAGCAGTACTTC
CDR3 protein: CASSLYSGKVYEQYF

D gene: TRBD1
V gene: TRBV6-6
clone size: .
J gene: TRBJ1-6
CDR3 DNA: TGTGCCAGCAGTTCGACAACGACAGGGCCGAATTCACCCCTCCACTTT
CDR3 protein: CASSSTTTGPNSPLHF

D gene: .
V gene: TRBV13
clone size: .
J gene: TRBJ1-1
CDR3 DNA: TGTGCCAGCAGCTTAGTCCGGAGGGACCCGAGGGCTTTCTTT
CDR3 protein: CASSLVRRDPRAFF

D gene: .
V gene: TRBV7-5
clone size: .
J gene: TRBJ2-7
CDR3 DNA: TGTGCCAGAAGCTTACGGGTGGAAGCCTACGAGCAGTACTTC
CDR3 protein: CARSLRVEAYEQYF

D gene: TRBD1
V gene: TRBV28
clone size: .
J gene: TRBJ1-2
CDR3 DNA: TGTGCCAGCAGTTACAGGGGGTCCCACTATGGCTACACCTTC
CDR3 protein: CASSYRGSHYGYTF

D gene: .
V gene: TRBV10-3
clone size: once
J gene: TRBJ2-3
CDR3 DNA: TGTGCCATCAGTGGGTCCCAGGGACTCACAGATACGCAGTATTTT
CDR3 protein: CAISGSQGLTDTQYF

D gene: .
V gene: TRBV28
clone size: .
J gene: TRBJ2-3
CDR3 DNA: TGTGCCAGCAGTCCACGCCTCGGGCTACAGGGATGGGCCGATACGCAGTATTTT
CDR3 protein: CASSPRLGLQGWADTQYF

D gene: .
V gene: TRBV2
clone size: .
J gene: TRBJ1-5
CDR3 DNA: TGTGCCAGCAGCCTGACAGGTTCCCAGCCCCAGCATTTT
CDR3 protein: CASSLTGSQPQHF

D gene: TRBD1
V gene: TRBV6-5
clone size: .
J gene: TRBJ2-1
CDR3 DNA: TGTGCCAGCAGCTCGGGGACAGGGGGCAATGAGCAGTTCTTC
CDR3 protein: CASSSGTGGNEQFF

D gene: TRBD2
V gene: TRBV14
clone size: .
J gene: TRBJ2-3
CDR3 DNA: TGTGCCAGCAGCCGGCGTAGCGGGGGCTTTAGCACAGATACGCAGTATTTT
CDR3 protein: CASSRRSGGFSTDTQYF

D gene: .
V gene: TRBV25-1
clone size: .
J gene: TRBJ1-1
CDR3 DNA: TGTGCCAGCAGTGAGAAAATGAGAATTGAAGCTTTCTTT
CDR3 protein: CASSEKMRIEAFF

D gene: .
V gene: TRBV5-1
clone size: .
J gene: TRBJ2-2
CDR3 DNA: TGCGCCAGCCGTGTACAGGGGAACACCGGGGAGCTGTTTTTT
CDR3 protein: CASRVQGNTGELFF

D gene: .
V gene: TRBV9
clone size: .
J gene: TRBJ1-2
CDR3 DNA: TGTGCCAGCAGCCCCCAGGCGGCGGGCCCGGTAAGGCATGGCTACACCTTC
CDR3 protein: CASSPQAAGPVRHGYTF

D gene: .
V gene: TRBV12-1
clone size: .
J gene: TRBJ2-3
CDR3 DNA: TGTGGGGGGACTGGCCCTAGCACAGATACGCAGTATTTT
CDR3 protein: CGGTGPSTDTQYF

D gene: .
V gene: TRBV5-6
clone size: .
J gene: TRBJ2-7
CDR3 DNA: TGTGCCAGCAGCTCCCTTTACGAGCAGTACTTC
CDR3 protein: CASSSLYEQYF

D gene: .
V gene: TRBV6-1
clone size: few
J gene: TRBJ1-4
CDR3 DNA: TGTGCCAGCAGGGGGCTGGATGAAAAACTGTTTTTT
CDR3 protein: CASRGLDEKLFF

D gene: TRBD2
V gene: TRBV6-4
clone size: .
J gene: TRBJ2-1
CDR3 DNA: TGTGCCAGCAGTGCCCTAGCGGGGTCCTACAATGAGCAGTTCTTC
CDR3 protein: CASSALAGSYNEQFF

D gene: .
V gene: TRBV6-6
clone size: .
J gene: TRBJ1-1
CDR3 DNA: TGTGCCAGCAGTTACCCACAGGGCTTAGCCACTGAAGCTTTCTTT
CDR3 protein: CASSYPQGLATEAFF

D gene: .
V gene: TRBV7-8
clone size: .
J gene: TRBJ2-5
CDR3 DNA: TGTGCCAGCAGCTTAGCGCCGAACAGGGCACACGATGGGGAGACCCAGTACTTC
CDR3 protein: CASSLAPNRAHDGETQYF

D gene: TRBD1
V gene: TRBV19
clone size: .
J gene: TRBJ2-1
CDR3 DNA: TGTGCCAGTAGTACAGGACAGGGGGGATACAATGAGCAGTTCTTC
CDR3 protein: CASSTGQGGYNEQFF

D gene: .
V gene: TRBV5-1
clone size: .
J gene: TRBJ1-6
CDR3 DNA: TGCGCCAGCAGCTTGGGGATAAGACAGAGACATAATTCACCCCTCCACTTT
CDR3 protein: CASSLGIRQRHNSPLHF

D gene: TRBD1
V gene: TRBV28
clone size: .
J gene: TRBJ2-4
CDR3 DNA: TGTGCCAGCAGCCAGGGACAGCCCCTAGCCAAAAACATTCAGTACTTC
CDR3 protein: CASSQGQPLAKNIQYF

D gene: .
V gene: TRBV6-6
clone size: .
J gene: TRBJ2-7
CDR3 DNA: TGTGCCAGCAGTTACTCCGGGATCCCCTACGAGCAGTACTTC
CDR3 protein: CASSYSGIPYEQYF

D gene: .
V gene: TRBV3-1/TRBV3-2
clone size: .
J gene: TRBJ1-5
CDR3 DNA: TGTGCCAGCAGCCAAGGAGGGATCGGGGACAATCAGCCCCAGCATTTT
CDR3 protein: CASSQGGIGDNQPQHF

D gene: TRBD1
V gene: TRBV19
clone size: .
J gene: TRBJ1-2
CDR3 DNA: TGTGCCAGTACCCGTGACAGGGTTGGGCAGGGCTACACCTTC
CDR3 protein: CASTRDRVGQGYTF

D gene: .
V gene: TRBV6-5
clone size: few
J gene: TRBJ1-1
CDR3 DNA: TGTGCCAGCAGTTATAGGAGGAACACTGAAGCTTTCTTT
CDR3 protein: CASSYRRNTEAFF

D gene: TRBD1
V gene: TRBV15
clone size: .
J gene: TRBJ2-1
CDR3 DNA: TGTGCCACCAGCAGAGATGCAGGGGGACAGCTATACAATGAGCAGTTCTTC
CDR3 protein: CATSRDAGGQLYNEQFF

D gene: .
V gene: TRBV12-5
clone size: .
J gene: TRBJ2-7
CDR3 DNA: TGTGCTAGTGGTTTAGACTGGAGCTCCTACGAGCAGTACTTC
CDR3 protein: CASGLDWSSYEQYF

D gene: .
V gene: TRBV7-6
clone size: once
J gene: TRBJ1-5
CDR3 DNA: TGTGCCAGCAGCTTAGCGGGGCACAATCAGCCCCAGCATTTT
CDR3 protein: CASSLAGHNQPQHF